The 9 T cell receptor beta chains below all came from one sample that was sequenced in a study of regulatory T cells in long-lasting Graves disease. Indicated time point: newly diagnosed GD, antithyroid drugs for less than 3 months. PBMCs were the source of the RNA used for TCR sequencing. For TCR beta, libraries came from iRepertoire HTBI primers and Arm-PCR of CDR3 regions. TCRdb reprocessed the multiplex PCR reads with MiXCR, giving one entry per CDR3 protein. The profile shows 400,000 to 450,000 distinct CDR3 sequences, 14% to 15% of them singletons. These sequences were also reported in another study, on T cells in Graves' hyperthyroidism and ophthalmopathy.

The material was peripheral blood mononuclear cells (PBMCs), obtained at new diagnosis, from a patient treated with antithyroid drugs. All receptors derive from a woman under 40 with Graves disease.

The sample holds many counts of this clonotype. The rearrangement joins TRBV6-1 to TRBJ2-1; weak D call: TRBD2 (6 bases). Germline loops: CDR1 MNHNS, CDR2 SASEGT. Trimming took off 7 bases at V and 4 bases at J, with 11 bases between the two ends. This CDR3 is 13 amino acids long. The CDR3 sequence: CASKLAIYNEQFF. The CDR3 DNA reads TGTGCCAGCAAACTAGCCATATACAATGAGCAGTTCTTC.

Details on this clonotype: Since a much larger clone is just one base distant, this may be a read error. The gene calls are TRBV13 and TRBJ1-5, with a weak D call TRBD1 (5 bases). The CDR3 is made up of 12 amino acids. Between the trimmed V and J ends, which lost 0 bases and 11 bases, there was a span of 8 bases. CDR1 PRHDT and CDR2 FYEKMQ come from the germline V gene (reference sequence). CDR3 bases: TGTGCCAGCAGCTTAGGCGAGGGGTCCCAGCATTTT. It specifies CASSLGEGSQHF. Based on the CDR3 plus reference TRBV13 and TRBJ1-5, the full variable domain is AAGVIQSPRHLIKEKRETATLKCYPIPRHDTVYWYQQGPGQDPQFLISFYEKMQSDKGSIPDRFSAQQFSDYHSELNMSSLELGDSALYFCASSLGEGSQHFGDGTRLSIL.

This clonotype was observed at least ten times. The chain carries TRBV20-1 and TRBJ2-5, with TRBD1 as a possible D gene (5 bases). This CDR3 comprises 15 residues. With 2 bases removed from V and 5 bases from J, the gap between germline ends came to 18 bases. Germline CDR1 reads DFQATT; CDR2 reads SNEGSKA (reference sequence). Here the CDR3 reads CSARRVGQTDETQYF. DNA of the CDR3: TGCAGTGCTAGAAGGGTGGGGCAGACGGATGAGACCCAGTACTTC.

Concerning this clonotype: Possible read error: a much larger clone is one base away. The chain joins TRBV30 to TRBJ2-7; D is unresolved. V was cut by 0 bases and J by 0 bases, with 6 bases left in between. Per germline, CDR1 GTSNPN and CDR2 SVGIG (reference sequence). There are 13 residues in the CDR3. This chain's CDR3 is CAWSVLHSYEQYF. The CDR3 DNA sequence: TGTGCCTGGAGTGTACTCCACTCCTACGAGCAGTACTTC. The full variable domain, rest sourced from reference TRBV30 and TRBJ2-7, is SQTIHQWPATLVQPVGSPLSLECTVEGTSNPNLYWYRQAAGRGLQLLFYSVGIGQISSEVPQNLSASRPQDRQFILSSKKLLLSDSGFYLCAWSVLHSYEQYFGPGTRLTVT.

The sample holds many counts of this clonotype. This chain connects TRBV5-1 to TRBJ1-1, with D possibly being TRBD1 (6 bases). V lost 4 bases and J 1 base, leaving 11 bases between the germline ends. Germline CDR1 and CDR2: SGHRS and YFSETQ. The CDR3 extends over 14 amino acids. The CDR3 DNA reads TGCGCCAGCAGCGCCTCGGGACAGAACACTGAAGCTTTCTTT. It translates to CASSASGQNTEAFF.

This chain joins TRBV6-5 and TRBJ1-2; D remains unclear. The CDR3 is made up of 15 amino acids. In germline, CDR1 is MNHEY, CDR2 SVGAGI. Deletions cut 2 bases from V and 8 bases from J, with 18 bases between. The CDR3 reads CASSYHGSGVEGYTF. CDR3 DNA: TGTGCCAGCAGTTACCACGGCTCGGGAGTAGAAGGCTACACCTTC.

This clonotype was seen ten or more times. The rearrangement uses TRBV27 and TRBJ2-5; 13 bases line up with TRBD2. V was pared by 6 bases and J by 4 bases, with 17 bases of the junction left unmatched. The germline gives CDR1 MNHEY, CDR2 SMNVEV (reference sequence). The CDR3 sequence is 19 residues long. The CDR3 loop is CASSPLGTSGNPVGETQYF. In DNA form, the CDR3 reads TGTGCCAGCAGCCCCCTCGGGACTAGCGGGAACCCGGTAGGAGAGACCCAGTACTTC.

The rearrangement links TRBV19 to TRBJ1-6, with 8 bases aligning to TRBD1. V trimming: 8 bases; J trimming: 0 bases; junction bases outside the gene matches: 3. This CDR3 region has 15 residues. From germline, CDR1 is LNHDA and CDR2 SQIVND (reference sequence). Written as DNA, the CDR3 is TGTGCCAGTTCCGGACAGGGCTCCTATAATTCACCCCTCCACTTT. It yields the protein CASSGQGSYNSPLHF.

This clonotype showed up many times. The V call is TRBV18, the J call TRBJ2-1, with D perhaps matching TRBD2 (5 bases). V lost 5 bases to trimming and J lost 8 bases, with 13 bases between them. The CDR3 loop spans 13 amino acids. Germline CDR1 reads KGHSH; CDR2 reads LQKENI. CDR3 sequence (DNA): TGTGCCAGCTCAGTGGGAGATGACGATGAGCAGTTCTTC. Residues: CASSVGDDDEQFF.